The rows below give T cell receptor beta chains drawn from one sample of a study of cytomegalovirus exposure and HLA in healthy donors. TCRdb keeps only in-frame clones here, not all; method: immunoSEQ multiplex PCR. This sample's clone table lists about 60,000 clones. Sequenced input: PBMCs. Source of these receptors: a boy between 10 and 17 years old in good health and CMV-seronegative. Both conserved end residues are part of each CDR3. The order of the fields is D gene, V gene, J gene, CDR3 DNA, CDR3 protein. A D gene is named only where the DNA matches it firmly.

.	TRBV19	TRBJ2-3	TGTGCCAGTAGTGCCCGACGGAGCTACACAGATACGCAGTATTTT	CASSARRSYTDTQYF
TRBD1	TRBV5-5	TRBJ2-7	TGTGCCAGCAGCTCCCCCTCCGGGACAGGGCTCCTTACCTACGAGCAGTACTTC	CASSSPSGTGLLTYEQYF
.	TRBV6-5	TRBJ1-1	TGTGCCAGCAGTGGGGGGGAGGGGACTGAAGCTTTCTTT	CASSGGEGTEAFF
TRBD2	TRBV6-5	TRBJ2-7	TGTGCCAGCAGTCGGACTAGCGACTCCTACGAGCAGTACTTC	CASSRTSDSYEQYF
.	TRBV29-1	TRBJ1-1	TGCAGCGTTGGAGGAGGGATGAACACTGAAGCTTTCTTT	CSVGGGMNTEAFF
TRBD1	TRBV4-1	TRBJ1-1	TGCGCCAGCAGAGGCCGGACCGACAGGGGCAGGAACACTGAAGCTTTCTTT	CASRGRTDRGRNTEAFF
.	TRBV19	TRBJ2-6	TGTGCCAGTAGTCGGGATCTCCTCTCTGGGGCCAACGTCCTGACTTTC	CASSRDLLSGANVLTF
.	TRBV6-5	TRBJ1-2	TGTGCCAGCAGTTACCCGGGAGATGGCTACACCTTC	CASSYPGDGYTF
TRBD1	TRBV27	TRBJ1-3	TGTGCCAGCAGTTTATATCCTATAACAGGGGTTTCAAACCGCTCTGGAAACACCATATATTTT	CASSLYPITGVSNRSGNTIYF
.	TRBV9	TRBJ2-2	TGTGCCAGCAGCGTAGATGGGTGGGAGGCGAACACCGGGGAGCTGTTTTTT	CASSVDGWEANTGELFF
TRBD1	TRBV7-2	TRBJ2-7	TGTGCCAGCAGCTTAGAACAGGGGGCGGTTTACGAGCAGTACTTC	CASSLEQGAVYEQYF
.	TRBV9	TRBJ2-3	TGTGCCAGCAGCGTAGGCAACTTATTAGGGCAGGGAACAGATACGCAGTATTTT	CASSVGNLLGQGTDTQYF
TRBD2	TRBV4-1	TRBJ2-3	TGCGCCAGCAGCCATCTTCTAGCGGGGGGGGTATCTAGCACAGATACGCAGTATTTT	CASSHLLAGGVSSTDTQYF
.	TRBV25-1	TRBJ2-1	TGTGCCAGCGGATGGGTAGAGCGGTTCTTC	CASGWVERFF
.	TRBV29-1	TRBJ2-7	TGCAGCGTTGAAGATGAGGGGGACTCCTACGAGCAGTACTTC	CSVEDEGDSYEQYF
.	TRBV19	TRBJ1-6	TGTGCCAGTAGTATTTATGCGGCGGGTTATAATTCACCCCTCCACTTT	CASSIYAAGYNSPLHF
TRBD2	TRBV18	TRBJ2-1	TGTGCCAGCTTCTCCTCTAGCGGGGTTTCCTACAATGAGCAGTTCTTC	CASFSSSGVSYNEQFF
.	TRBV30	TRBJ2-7	TGTGCCTGGAGTCTGTTGGGAGACGATGACGAGCAGTACTTC	CAWSLLGDDDEQYF
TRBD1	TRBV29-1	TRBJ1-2	TGCAGCGTTGAACCCGGGACAGGGAATGGCCACACCTTC	CSVEPGTGNGHTF
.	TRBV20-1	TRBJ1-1	TGCAGTGGACAGTACCTAACTGAAGCTTTCTTT	CSGQYLTEAFF
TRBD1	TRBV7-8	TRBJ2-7	TGTGCCAGCAGCTACGGGACAGGGGGGGTAAGCTCCTACGAGCAGTACTTC	CASSYGTGGVSSYEQYF
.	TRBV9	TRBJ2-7	TGTGCCAGCAGCGTAGACCCGGGTTCCTCCTACGAGCAGTACTTC	CASSVDPGSSYEQYF
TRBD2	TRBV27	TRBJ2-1	TGTGCCAGCAGTTTAAAAGAGGTGCTAGCGGACGACAATGAGCAGTTCTTC	CASSLKEVLADDNEQFF
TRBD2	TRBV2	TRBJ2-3	TGTGCCAGCAGCCCGGCTGCGTGGCGGGGGACGCAGTATTTT	CASSPAAWRGTQYF
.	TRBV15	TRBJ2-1	TGTGCCACCAGCAGAGACGGTCTAAATGAGCAGTTCTTC	CATSRDGLNEQFF
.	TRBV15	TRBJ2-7	TGTGCCACCAGCAGAGATAATCCAGGGCCCTACGAGCAGTACTTC	CATSRDNPGPYEQYF
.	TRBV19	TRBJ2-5	TGTGCCACCGAGAGAGAAGAGACCCAGTACTTC	CATEREETQYF
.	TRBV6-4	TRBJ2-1	TGTGCCAGCAGTGACGGCGGGACTGGATTAAATGAGCAGTTCTTC	CASSDGGTGLNEQFF
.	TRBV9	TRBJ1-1	TGTGCCAGCAGCGGCGAAAACTTTAACAGCCACCGAACAACTGAAGCTTTCTTT	CASSGENFNSHRTTEAFF
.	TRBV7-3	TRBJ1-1	TGTGCCAGCAGCTTCGGACACTCCACTGAAGCTTTCTTT	CASSFGHSTEAFF
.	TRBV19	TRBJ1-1	TGTGCCAGTAGTCCGACAGTGAACACTGAAGCTTTCTTT	CASSPTVNTEAFF
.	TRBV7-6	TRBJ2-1	TGTGCCAGCAGCTTAGCCCCAGCGGGCAAGAACAATGAGCAGTTCTTC	CASSLAPAGKNNEQFF
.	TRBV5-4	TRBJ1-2	TGTGCCAGCAGCTTGGAACAGGTGGCTTCTAATGGCTACACCTTC	CASSLEQVASNGYTF
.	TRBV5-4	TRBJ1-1	TGTGCCAGCAGCTTGACGGGACGGGAGGAAGCTTTCTTT	CASSLTGREEAFF
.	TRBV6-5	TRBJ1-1	TGTGCCAGCAGTCCTGCTGGGGGCCCTGAAGCTTTCTTT	CASSPAGGPEAFF
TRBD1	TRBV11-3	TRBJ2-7	TGTGCCAGCAGCTTCGCAGGGGGTGAGCAGTACTTC	CASSFAGGEQYF
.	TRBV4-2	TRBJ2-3	TGTGCCAGCAGCCAAGTTCCCTCGGATACGCAGTATTTT	CASSQVPSDTQYF
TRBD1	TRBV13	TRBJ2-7	TGTGCCAGCAGCTTTTCCGGGACAGAGTTATACTACGAGCAGTACTTC	CASSFSGTELYYEQYF
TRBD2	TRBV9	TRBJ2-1	TGTGCCAGCAGCGTAACGTCTAGCGGGCCCAGGGAGCAGTTCTTC	CASSVTSSGPREQFF
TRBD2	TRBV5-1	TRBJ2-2	TGCGCCAGCCGGGGGGGAGCCCAGAACACCGGGGAGCTGTTTTTT	CASRGGAQNTGELFF
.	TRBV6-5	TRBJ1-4	TGTGCCAGCAGCTTGACACAGAATAATGAAAAACTGTTTTTT	CASSLTQNNEKLFF
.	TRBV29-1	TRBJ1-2	TGCAGCGTTGAAGAGTCGCTCCCAGGGGCCCGCTCGAGCTATGGCTACACCTTC	CSVEESLPGARSSYGYTF
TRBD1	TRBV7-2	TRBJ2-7	TGTGCCAGCAGCCCACAGGGGTCGTTAAACTACGAGCAGTACTTC	CASSPQGSLNYEQYF
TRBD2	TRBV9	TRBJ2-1	TGTGCCAGCAGCGTGATGGGACTAGATCCCAATGAGCAGTTCTTC	CASSVMGLDPNEQFF
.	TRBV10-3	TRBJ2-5	TGTGCCATCAGACTAGACGGGGAAGAGACCCAGTACTTC	CAIRLDGEETQYF
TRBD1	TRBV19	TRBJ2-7	TGTGCCAGTAGCGGACAGGACAAGTACGAGCAGTACTTC	CASSGQDKYEQYF
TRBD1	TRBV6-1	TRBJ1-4	TGTGCCAGCAGTGAGGACAGGATAAATGAAAAACTGTTTTTT	CASSEDRINEKLFF
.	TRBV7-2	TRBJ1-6	TGTGCCAGCAGCTTGGTCACAGAGAATAATTCACCCCTCCACTTT	CASSLVTENNSPLHF
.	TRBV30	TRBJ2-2	TGTGCCTGGAGTAACTTGGACTCCGACACCGGGGAGCTGTTTTTT	CAWSNLDSDTGELFF